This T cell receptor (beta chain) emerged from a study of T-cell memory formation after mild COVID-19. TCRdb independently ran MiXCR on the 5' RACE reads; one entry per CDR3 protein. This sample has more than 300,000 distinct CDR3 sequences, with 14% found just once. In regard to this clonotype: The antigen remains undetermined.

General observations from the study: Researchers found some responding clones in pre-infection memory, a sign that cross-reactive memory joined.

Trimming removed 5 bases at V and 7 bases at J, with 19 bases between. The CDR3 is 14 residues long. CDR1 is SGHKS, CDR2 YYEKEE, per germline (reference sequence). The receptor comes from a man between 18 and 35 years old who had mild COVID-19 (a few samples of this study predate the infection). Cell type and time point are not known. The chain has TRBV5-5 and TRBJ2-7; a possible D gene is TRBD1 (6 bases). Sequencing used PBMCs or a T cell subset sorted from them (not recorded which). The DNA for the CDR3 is TGTGCCAGCAGACAATCAGGAGGTAGGGGGGAGCAGTACGTC. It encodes CASRQSGGRGEQYV.